This is a list of T cell receptor beta chains from one sample in a study of regulatory T cells in long-lasting Graves disease. TCRdb reprocessed the multiplex PCR reads with MiXCR, giving one entry per CDR3 protein. Of about 530,000 distinct CDR3 sequences listed, about 16% are singletons. The data were also submitted as part of a second study, on T cells in Graves' hyperthyroidism and ophthalmopathy.

Sequences were derived from peripheral blood mononuclear cells (PBMCs), sampled at new diagnosis, from a patient treated with antithyroid drugs. The source is a woman aged 40-60 years with Graves disease. Both conserved end residues are trimmed from each CDR3. Fields, in order: D gene, V gene, CDR3 protein. D genes are given only for firm matches.

>TRBD2|TRBV19
ASSMSGGIYNEQF
>.|TRBV14
ASRPTLGRVNTEAF
>TRBD1|TRBV3-1
ASSRTGNEAF
>.|TRBV12-3/TRBV12-4
ASSLDHLGPY
>.|TRBV4-2
ASSQFKEGEAF
>TRBD1|TRBV28
ASSPPGGSNQPQH
>.|TRBV2
ASSAGSINSPLH
>.|TRBV30
AWRAQGFEGYT
>TRBD2|TRBV2
ASREWPGGGDNEQF
>TRBD1|TRBV19
ASSLDRAVTGELF
>.|TRBV11-2
ASSLEPGQRAY
>.|TRBV5-1
ASSRTSDQETQY
>.|TRBV6-1
ASSGGRQRYEQY
>TRBD2|TRBV3-1
ASSRGLAGGADTQY
>.|TRBV7-9
ASSPQGPLNYGYT
>.|TRBV4-1
ASSRNLGRDKLEATEAF
>TRBD1|TRBV27
ASSRTGRINYGYT
>.|TRBV5-1
ASSLNLRNTEAF
>.|TRBV28
ASYRLLNTEAF
>.|TRBV11-2
ASTVAPSDSPLH
>.|TRBV27
ASRDGTYEQY
>.|TRBV12-3/TRBV12-4
ASKRGYDYGYT
>.|TRBV2
ASSQLAAVGKNIQY
>.|TRBV12-3/TRBV12-4
ASRPDRDSYEQY
>TRBD2|TRBV4-1
ASSQDKAGGDEQF
>TRBD2|TRBV7-2
ASSSPGLVFNEQF
>.|TRBV4-2
ASSGLNSFLYGYT
>.|TRBV27
ASSLPPGQSSGANVLT
>TRBD1|TRBV20-1
SARVRRGGLLNTEAF
>TRBD1|TRBV20-1
SARDSRNTGELF
>.|TRBV11-3
ASSLGQAQPQH
>.|TRBV10-3
AISVDYQETQY
>TRBD1|TRBV3-1
ASNLGQGSADTQY
>.|TRBV6-1
ASSQSPYSPVTEAF
>.|TRBV5-1
ASSNRVTDTQY
>TRBD2|TRBV19
ASSIVPSGGYSYEQY
>.|TRBV19
ASSPRGAPSNQPQH
>.|TRBV5-1
ASSRVAGAAYEQY
>.|TRBV2
ASKRDGYNEQF
>TRBD2|TRBV12-3/TRBV12-4
ASRAGGGGDTQY
>TRBD1|TRBV12-3/TRBV12-4
ASSLTEGASTDTQY
>TRBD1|TRBV20-1
SALKGHRGPNEQF
>TRBD1|TRBV28
ASSSGTGPPQH
>.|TRBV12-3/TRBV12-4
ASSTSSVSGNTIY
>.|TRBV11-2
ASSLYQTTNEQF
>.|TRBV10-2
ASSEQGGAKNIQY